The clone carrying this T cell receptor beta chain appeared a few times. RNA transcripts provided the source from which TCR beta CDR3 regions were amplified. The HTBI set primed first-round TCR CDR3 RT-PCR. TCRdb processed the multiplex PCR reads anew with MiXCR; each CDR3 protein has one entry. The table includes around 540,000 distinct CDR3 sequences, approximately 16% detected once. The data were obtained in a study of T cells in Graves' hyperthyroidism and ophthalmopathy. Diagnosis rested on symptoms, serum thyroxine and TRAb, thyroid ultrasound, and orbital computed tomography. Germline V gene sequence: CDR1 MDHEN, CDR2 SYDVKM. The CDR3 runs 15 residues. V was clipped by 5 bases and J by 1 base, with 14 bases between them.

The source of this sequence is a woman in her 30s with Graves' ophthalmopathy. Material for sequencing was blood. V is TRBV28 and J is TRBJ2-5, with D perhaps given as TRBD1 or TRBD2 (5 bases each). CDR3 in amino acids: CASSEPGPTQETQYF. DNA for the CDR3: TGTGCCAGCAGTGAACCGGGACCGACCCAAGAGACCCAGTACTTC.